The entry below describes one TCR beta chain. The data belong to a study of blood T cell repertoires in COVID-19. Study context: Samples came from the United States, Italy and Spain, spanning acute and convalescent COVID-19.

Trimming pared 6 bases from V and 8 bases from J, leaving 8 bases between. The CDR3 runs to 11 residues. Germline CDR1 and CDR2: SNHLY and FYNNEI. Assay used: immunoSEQ multiplex PCR; TCRdb lists only in-frame clones, some missing. The top ten hold 9.5% to 12% of the sample, which has some 190,000 clones, 70% to 90% seen once. The chain recombines TRBV2 with TRBJ2-1, with D unresolved. The receptor was isolated from a human donor with active or convalescent COVID-19. The donor label of this sample is uncertain. Specimen: peripheral blood. Here the CDR3 reads CASSKHDEQFF. Written as DNA, the CDR3 is TGTGCCAGCAGCAAGCATGATGAGCAGTTCTTC.